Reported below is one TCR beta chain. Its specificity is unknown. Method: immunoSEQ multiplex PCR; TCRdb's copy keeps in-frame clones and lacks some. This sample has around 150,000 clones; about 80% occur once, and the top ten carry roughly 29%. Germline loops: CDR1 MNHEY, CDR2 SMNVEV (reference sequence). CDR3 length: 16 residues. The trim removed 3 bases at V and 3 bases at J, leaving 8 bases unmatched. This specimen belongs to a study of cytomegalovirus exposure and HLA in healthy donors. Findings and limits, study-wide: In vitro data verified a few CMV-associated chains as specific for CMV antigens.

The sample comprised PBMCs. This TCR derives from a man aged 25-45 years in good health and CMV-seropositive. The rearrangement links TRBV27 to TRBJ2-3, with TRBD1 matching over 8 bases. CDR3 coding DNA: TGTGCCAGCAGTTTTCTCCAGGGGGCACGTACAGATACGCAGTATTTT. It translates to CASSFLQGARTDTQYF.